The sequence of this TCR beta chain was determined in a study of T cells expressing NK-cell markers. Study context: Most of the eight sequenced donors were HCMV-seropositive; one was seronegative.

For each CDR3 protein, TCRdb gives one entry from its re-call of the 5' RACE reads, without DNA. The sample includes around 470,000 distinct CDR3 sequences. The CDR3 is 13 amino acids. CDR1 and CDR2 (germline): SGHDN, FVKESK. This sequence originates from a woman aged 45-65 years in good health. Sample: blood T cells: a sorted CD56 or NKG2C T cell subset, CD4+ or CD8+ T cells, or bulk PBMC T cells (not recorded which). The J gene is TRBJ1-1, the V gene TRBV14. Here the CDR3 reads CASRLQTNTEAFF.